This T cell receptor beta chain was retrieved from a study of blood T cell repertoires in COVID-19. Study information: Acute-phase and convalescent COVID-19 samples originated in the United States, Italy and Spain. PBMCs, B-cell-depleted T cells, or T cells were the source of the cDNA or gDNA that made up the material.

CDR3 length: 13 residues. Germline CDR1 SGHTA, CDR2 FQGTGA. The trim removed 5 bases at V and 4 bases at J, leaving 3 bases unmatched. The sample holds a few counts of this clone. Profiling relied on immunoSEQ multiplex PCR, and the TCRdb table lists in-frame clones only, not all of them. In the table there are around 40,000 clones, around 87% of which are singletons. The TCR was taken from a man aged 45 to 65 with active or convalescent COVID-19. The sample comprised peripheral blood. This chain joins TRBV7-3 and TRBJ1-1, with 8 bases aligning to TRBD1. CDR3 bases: TGTGCCAGCAGCCCTACAGGGGGCACTGAAGCTTTCTTT. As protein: CASSPTGGTEAFF.